A single sample is the source of the 18 T cell receptor beta chains below, sequenced in a study of T cell repertoires in cytomegalovirus infection. What these receptors recognize is not known. MiXCR, run by TCRdb on the reads, gives a single entry per CDR3 protein. Of roughly 180,000 distinct CDR3 sequences in the sample, about a fifth were seen once. The input for sequencing was CD8+ T cells from cultured PBMCs, taken from culture after CMV antigen stimulation. The receptors shown here come from a human donor in good health (CMV status not recorded). Some clones in this sample may be carry-over from other donors' samples.

The V call is TRBV6-2 or TRBV6-3, the J call TRBJ2-7, with D perhaps TRBD1 or TRBD2 (5 bases each). CDR3 length: 15 residues. Trimming stripped 2 bases from V and 4 bases from J, with 15 bases between. Germline V CDR1 and CDR2: MNHEY, SVGEGT. CDR3 sequence (DNA): TGTGCCAGCAGTTACCCAAGGGACGGAAGGTACGAGCAGTACTTC. Encoded protein: CASSYPRDGRYEQYF.

The rearrangement joins TRBV6-5 to TRBJ1-1; a possible D gene is TRBD1 (5 bases). The CDR3 runs 13 residues. V lost 6 bases to trimming and J lost 5 bases, with 13 bases between them. Germline loops: CDR1 MNHEY, CDR2 SVGAGI. The CDR3 here is CASRTGERTEAFF. The CDR3 DNA reads TGTGCCAGCAGGACGGGGGAAAGGACTGAAGCTTTCTTT.

The chain links TRBV7-2 to TRBJ1-2; tentatively, D is TRBD1 (6 bases). CDR3 length: 17 amino acids. V dropped 5 bases and J dropped 3 bases, with 22 bases sitting between them. CDR1 is SGHTA, CDR2 FQGNSA, per germline. The CDR3 nucleotides are TGTGCCAGCAGCGTCCCCTTGAGGGGGGAAGATGACTATGGCTACACCTTC. Residues: CASSVPLRGEDDYGYTF. Looking up the rest from reference TRBV7-2 and TRBJ1-2 gives the full variable domain: GAGVSQSPSNKVTEKGKDVELRCDPISGHTALYWYRQSLGQGLEFLIYFQGNSAPDKSGLPSDRFSAERTGGSVSTLTIQRTQQEDSAVYLCASSVPLRGEDDYGYTFGSGTRLTVV.

The rearrangement links TRBV7-6 to TRBJ1-2, with TRBD1 matching 10 bases. CDR1 and CDR2 (germline): SGHVS, FNYEAQ. Unmatched junction bases numbered 8, after V lost 2 bases and J lost 8 bases. The CDR3 runs 15 residues. The CDR3 DNA sequence: TGTGCCAGCAGCTTAACCCGGGACAGGGGTGAAGGCTACACCTTC. This gives the protein CASSLTRDRGEGYTF.

V and J are TRBV11-2 and TRBJ2-3; a possible D gene is TRBD2 (6 bases). Trimming took off 3 bases at V and 2 bases at J, with 15 bases between the two ends. The CDR3 is 16 residues long. The V gene's germline CDR1 is SGHAT and CDR2 FQNNGV. For the CDR3, the DNA is TGTGCCAGCAGCTTCCGCGGTAGCGGCTCCACAGATACGCAGTATTTT. This encodes CASSFRGSGSTDTQYF.

The chain carries TRBV12-3 or TRBV12-4 and TRBJ1-2; weak D call: TRBD1 (5 bases). V was cut by 5 bases and J by 4 bases, with 11 bases left in between. This CDR3 contains 13 residues. The CDR3 DNA follows: TGTGCCAGCAGTCCACCTCAGGGCTATGGCTACACCTTC. The encoded protein is CASSPPQGYGYTF.

This clonotype was detected a few times. The gene calls are TRBV7-8 and TRBJ2-1; D possibly corresponds to TRBD1 (6 bases). Germline CDR1 is SGHVS and CDR2 is FQNEAQ. This CDR3 is 15 amino acids long. The V end was cut by 8 bases, the J end by 12 bases, with 26 bases between. CDR3 protein: CASLSRDTLQQGQFF. Here the CDR3 DNA reads TGTGCCAGCCTTTCTCGGGACACCCTACAACAGGGGCAGTTCTTC.

This clonotype was recorded a few times. The V and J genes are TRBV29-1 and TRBJ2-6; a weak D match, TRBD1 (5 bases). V was clipped by 2 bases and J by 3 bases, with 14 bases between them. From germline, CDR1 is SQVTM and CDR2 ANQGSEA. CDR3 size: 16 residues. The chain's CDR3 is CSVEQRGAIGANVLTF. Here the CDR3 DNA reads TGCAGCGTTGAACAAAGGGGCGCGATTGGGGCCAACGTCCTGACTTTC.

The genes are TRBV12-3 or TRBV12-4 and TRBJ2-1, with unresolved D. The V end was cut by 7 bases, the J end by 0 bases, with 10 bases between. The CDR3 loop spans 14 amino acids. The CDR3 DNA is TGTGCCAGCACCCCCGGCTCCTCCTACAATGAGCAGTTCTTC. This sequence encodes CASTPGSSYNEQFF.

This clonotype was counted only a few times. The chain has TRBV6-5 and TRBJ1-2; TRBD1 is a possible D gene (6 bases). The CDR3 has 14 amino acids. Germline loops: CDR1 MNHEY, CDR2 SVGAGI. Trimming removed 5 bases from V and 2 bases from J, with 12 bases in between. CDR3 amino acids: CASSTGQRNYGYTF. In nucleotides, the CDR3 is TGTGCCAGCAGTACAGGGCAGAGGAACTATGGCTACACCTTC.

A few counts support this clonotype. Here the CDR3 reads CASSLVDGDTEAFF. The CDR3 nucleotides are TGTGCCAGCAGCTTAGTCGACGGGGACACTGAAGCTTTCTTT. V and J are TRBV7-6 and TRBJ1-1; D is unresolved. V lost 1 base and J lost 3, with 9 bases in between. The germline V gene has CDR1 SGHVS and CDR2 FNYEAQ. CDR3 length equals 14 residues. The whole variable domain, remainder taken from reference TRBV7-6 and TRBJ1-1, is GAGVSQSPRYKVTKRGQDVALRCDPISGHVSLYWYRQALGQGPEFLTYFNYEAQQDKSGLPNDRFSAERPEGSISTLTIQRTEQRDSAMYRCASSLVDGDTEAFFGQGTRLTVV.

This rearrangement joins TRBV12-3 or TRBV12-4 to TRBJ1-2; D not resolved. V dropped 7 bases and J dropped 6 bases, with 15 bases sitting between them. The CDR3 covers 13 residues. The CDR3 is CASTNMAPDGYTF. Here the CDR3 DNA reads TGTGCCAGCACCAACATGGCCCCGGATGGCTACACCTTC.

The chain has TRBV6-5 and TRBJ2-5; TRBD1 might be the D (5 bases). Trimming took off 9 bases at V and 0 bases at J, with 8 bases between the two ends. Germline V lookup: CDR1 MNHEY, CDR2 SVGAGI. The CDR3 runs 12 residues. In nucleotides, the CDR3 is TGTGCCAGTAGGGGCAACCAAGAGACCCAGTACTTC. It translates to CASRGNQETQYF.

This clonotype occurred a few times. This sequence joins TRBV7-2 and TRBJ1-6; no reliable D call. The CDR3 runs 12 residues. CDR1 is SGHTA and CDR2 is FQGNSA in the germline V gene. V lost 2 bases and J lost 16, with 12 bases in between. The CDR3 region has the DNA TGTGCCAGCAGCTTACGTCGAGGAGATCTCCACTTT. It codes for CASSLRRGDLHF.

This clonotype was counted only a few times. The chain carries TRBV6-6 and TRBJ2-7; no definite D call. There are 12 residues in the CDR3. The V end lost 5 bases, the J end lost 6 bases, and 11 bases lay between the germline ends. Germline CDR1 is MNHNY and CDR2 is SVGAGI (reference sequence). For the CDR3, the DNA is TGTGCCAGCAGTCGTGACCTCGCCGAGCAGTACTTC. It yields the protein CASSRDLAEQYF.

J is TRBJ1-4 and V is TRBV9, with D tentatively TRBD1 (5 bases). Germline V gives CDR1 SGDLS, CDR2 YYNGEE. V lost 0 bases and J lost 8, with 17 bases in between. The CDR3 has 16 amino acids. This chain's CDR3 is CASSVAGHNPNEKLFF. The CDR3 region has the DNA TGTGCCAGCAGCGTAGCAGGGCATAACCCAAACGAAAAACTGTTTTTT.

The V and J genes are TRBV6-6 and TRBJ2-7, with TRBD1 matching 7 bases. Losses at the gene ends were 5 bases for V and 0 bases for J; bases not matched to a gene: 10. The CDR3 contains 16 residues. Per germline, CDR1 MNHNY and CDR2 SVGAGI (reference sequence). DNA for the CDR3: TGTGCCAGCAGTCCCCTAACTGACAGGGTCTCCTACGAGCAGTACTTC. This sequence encodes CASSPLTDRVSYEQYF.

The rearrangement joins TRBV7-6 to TRBJ1-5; weak D call: TRBD1 (6 bases). The germline V gene has CDR1 SGHVS and CDR2 FNYEAQ. Trimming took 0 bases from V and 5 from J, leaving 11 bases between them. This CDR3 is 15 amino acids long. For the CDR3, the DNA is TGTGCCAGCAGCTTAGCAGGGGGGCGCGATCAGCCCCAGCATTTT. Translated: CASSLAGGRDQPQHF.